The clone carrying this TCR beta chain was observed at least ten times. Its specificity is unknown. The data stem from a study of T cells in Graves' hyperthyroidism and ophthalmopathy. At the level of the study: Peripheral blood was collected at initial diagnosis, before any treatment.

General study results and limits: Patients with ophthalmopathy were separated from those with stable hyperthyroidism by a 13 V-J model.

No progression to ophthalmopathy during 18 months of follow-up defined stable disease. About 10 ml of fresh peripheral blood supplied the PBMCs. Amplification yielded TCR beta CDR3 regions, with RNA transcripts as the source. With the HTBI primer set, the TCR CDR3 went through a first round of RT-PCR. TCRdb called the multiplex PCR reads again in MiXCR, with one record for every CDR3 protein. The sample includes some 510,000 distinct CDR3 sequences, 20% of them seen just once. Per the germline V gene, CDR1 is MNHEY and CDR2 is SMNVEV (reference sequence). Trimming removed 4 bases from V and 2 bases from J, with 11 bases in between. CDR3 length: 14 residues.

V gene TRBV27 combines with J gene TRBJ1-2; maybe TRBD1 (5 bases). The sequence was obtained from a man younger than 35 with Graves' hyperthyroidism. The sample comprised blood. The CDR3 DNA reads TGTGCCAGCAGTTCAAGACAGAAAAACTATGGCTACACCTTC. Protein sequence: CASSSRQKNYGYTF.